The subject of this entry is one T cell receptor (beta chain). Its target is not known. This record belongs to a study of identical twins. The study, taken as a whole, reports: Abundant beta clonotypes from cord blood bore fewer insertions; memory repertoires lacked this pattern. Conclusions relied on cross-sectional statistical analysis, not following the same donors. Models underpredicted monozygotic twin sharing of out-of-frame TCR alpha. Partly confounded zero-insertion analyses could result from invariant MAIT and iNKT cells.

Trimming shortened V by 2 bases and J by 6 bases, and 15 bases separated the two germline ends. CDR1 is SGHTS, CDR2 YDEGEE, per germline. The CDR3 totals 15 residues. MiXCR, applied by TCRdb to the 5' RACE reads, yields one record per CDR3 protein. Among under 900,000 distinct CDR3 sequences, 15% to 20% were seen once, and the ten largest hold 10% to 15%. The same data also went into a second study, on T cells expressing NK-cell markers.

The source is a woman in her late teens or twenties in good health. The genes are TRBV5-8 and TRBJ1-5, with D perhaps TRBD1 (6 bases). Sample: PBMCs. This CDR3 is CASSLRGAGGQPQHF. The CDR3 nucleotides are TGTGCCAGCAGCTTACGGGGGGCTGGAGGTCAGCCCCAGCATTTT.